The clone carrying this T cell receptor beta chain came up many times. The V end lost 3 bases, the J end lost 3 bases, and 21 bases lay between the germline ends. The CDR3 length is 17 residues. Germline loops: CDR1 SGDLS, CDR2 YYNGEE. Sorted libraries used 800,000 to 1,000,000 CD4+ or CD8+ T cells. Synthesis of cDNA was accomplished via 5'RACE employing 10-nucleotide random UMIs. From 15-18 subjects, each sequencing run yielded over 190 million TCR-beta sequences. TCRdb re-analysed the 5' RACE reads in MiXCR, keeping a single row per CDR3 protein. There are 39,000 or so distinct CDR3 sequences in the sample; around 4.8% occur only once, and 8.5% to 10% lies in the top ten. This sample stems from a study of neurological immune-mediated disorders.

Sequencing input: CD4+ T cells from blood. This sequence was found in a man aged 18 to 30 in good health. V is TRBV9 and J is TRBJ1-2, with a possible D match to TRBD1 (6 bases). Here the CDR3 DNA reads TGTGCCAGCAGCGGGGGGGGCGGGGGAGCTATTGACTATGGCTACACCTTC. It yields the protein CASSGGGGGAIDYGYTF.